The 30 T cell receptor beta chains listed next were all sequenced from one sample in a study of T cell responses to AZD1222 COVID-19 vaccine. The protocol was immunoSEQ multiplex PCR, while the TCRdb copy is restricted to in-frame clones and leaves out a portion. The repertoire holds around 170,000 clones, just over 90% seen once, with roughly 0.98% in the top ten. The sequenced sample was peripheral blood, obtained on day 0 of AZD1222 vaccination. All receptors derive from an adult in good health.

V gene TRBV9 combines with J gene TRBJ2-2; unclear D gene. Per germline, CDR1 SGDLS and CDR2 YYNGEE. V lost 0 bases and J lost 6, with 6 bases in between. The CDR3 is 13 amino acids. The CDR3 DNA follows: TGTGCCAGCAGCGTAGTTCAGGCCGGGGAGCTGTTTTTT. Protein: CASSVVQAGELFF.

V usage is TRBV14 and J usage is TRBJ1-1; D is unresolved. Germline V lookup: CDR1 SGHDN, CDR2 FVKESK. CDR3 length: 15 residues. V lost 0 bases and J 4 bases, leaving 12 bases between the germline ends. The CDR3 loop is CASSQDRARGTEAFF. The DNA of the CDR3 is TGTGCCAGCAGCCAAGATCGCGCCCGGGGCACTGAAGCTTTCTTT.

This rearrangement joins TRBV28 to TRBJ1-5; D call uncertain. The ends were cut back, 2 bases at V and 5 bases at J, with 4 bases in the middle. The germline gives CDR1 MDHEN, CDR2 SYDVKM. The CDR3 runs to 12 residues. For the CDR3, the DNA is TGTGCCAGCAGTTTAGCCCATCAGCCCCAGCATTTT. It specifies CASSLAHQPQHF.

Only one count was recorded for this clone. The chain uses TRBV5-8 and TRBJ2-2, with D hard to call. Germline V gene data show CDR1 as SGHTS and CDR2 as YDEGEE. V lost 4 bases and J lost 5, with 12 bases in between. This CDR3 spans 14 amino acids. DNA of the CDR3: TGTGCCAGCAGCCTCGGTCGAAGGACCGGGGAGCTGTTTTTT. Translating it yields CASSLGRRTGELFF.

The rearrangement links TRBV24-1 to TRBJ2-2; TRBD1 matches 9 bases. J gave up 6 bases and V 4 bases, and 8 bases lay outside the gene matches. This CDR3 has 16 amino acids. CDR1 and CDR2 (germline): KGHDR, SFDVKD. The CDR3 DNA follows: TGTGCCACCAGTGAGGCCGGGACAGGGTCCCCCGGGGAGCTGTTTTTT. This encodes CATSEAGTGSPGELFF.

This chain joins TRBV9 and TRBJ2-3; D remains ambiguous. The CDR3 covers 13 residues. CDR1 and CDR2 (germline): SGDLS, YYNGEE. The V end lost 4 bases, the J end lost 0 bases, and 6 bases lay between the germline ends. Here the CDR3 DNA reads TGTGCCAGCAGCTCCCTTAGCACAGATACGCAGTATTTT. It translates to CASSSLSTDTQYF.

J is TRBJ2-7 and V is TRBV7-2; maybe TRBD2 (7 bases). Trimming pared 5 bases from V and 4 bases from J, leaving 24 bases between. This CDR3 comprises 17 residues. The V gene's germline CDR1 is SGHTA and CDR2 FQGNSA. The CDR3 here is CASSGDTRRGGGYEQYF. The CDR3 DNA sequence: TGTGCCAGCAGCGGGGACACCCGACGGGGCGGGGGATACGAGCAGTACTTC.

This rearrangement joins TRBV11-3 to TRBJ2-2; 11 bases map to TRBD1. The germline V gene has CDR1 SGHNT and CDR2 YENEEA. J lost 5 bases, V lost 5 bases, and 1 base had no gene match. This CDR3 is 14 amino acids long. The CDR3: CASSRDRGTGELFF. Written as DNA, the CDR3 is TGTGCCAGCAGCCGGGACAGGGGGACCGGGGAGCTGTTTTTT. Complete variable domain (other parts from reference TRBV11-3 and TRBJ2-2): EAGVVQSPRYKIIEKKQPVAFWCNPISGHNTLYWYLQNLGQGPELLIRYENEEAVDDSQLPKDRFSAERLKGVDSTLKIQPAELGDSAVYLCASSRDRGTGELFFGEGSRLTVL.

The V gene is TRBV28, the J gene TRBJ1-2; D perhaps matches TRBD1 (5 bases). The ends were cut back, 3 bases at V and 1 base at J, with 12 bases in the middle. This CDR3 spans 15 amino acids. Germline CDR1 reads MDHEN; CDR2 reads SYDVKM. The DNA for the CDR3 is TGTGCCAGCAGTTTTCCCGGGACCCTTAACTATGGCTACACCTTC. It specifies CASSFPGTLNYGYTF.

The gene calls are TRBV14 and TRBJ2-7; 7 positions match TRBD1. CDR1 and CDR2 from the germline V gene are SGHDN and FVKESK. V was clipped by 5 bases and J by 2 bases; unmatched bases: 12. The CDR3 spans 16 residues. This chain's CDR3 is CASSRLGTAIPYEQYF. DNA of the CDR3: TGTGCCAGCAGCAGACTCGGGACAGCCATCCCCTACGAGCAGTACTTC.

The chain couples TRBV2 to TRBJ2-3; 16 nucleotides line up with TRBD2. V shed 7 bases, J shed 3 bases, and the junction held 10 bases outside the gene matches. CDR1 and CDR2 (germline): SNHLY, FYNNEI. The CDR3 totals 18 residues. The CDR3 sequence: CASNSGTSGGAGTDTQYF. In DNA form, the CDR3 reads TGTGCCAGCAATAGTGGGACTAGCGGGGGGGCCGGAACAGATACGCAGTATTTT.

The chain combines TRBV28 with TRBJ1-5; D remains unclear. Germline V lookup: CDR1 MDHEN, CDR2 SYDVKM. V lost 4 bases to trimming and J lost 3 bases, with 7 bases between them. The CDR3 extends over 13 amino acids. The CDR3 sequence: CASSSTVNQPQHF. The DNA of the CDR3 is TGTGCCAGCAGTTCGACGGTCAATCAGCCCCAGCATTTT.

The chain combines TRBV5-1 with TRBJ2-3; 7 nucleotides agree with TRBD1. V shed 2 bases, J shed 1 base, and the junction held 4 bases outside the gene matches. The CDR3 is 15 amino acids. Germline CDR1 and CDR2: SGHRS and YFSETQ. This CDR3 reads CASSFTGVRTDTQYF. As DNA, the CDR3 is TGCGCCAGCAGCTTTACAGGGGTCCGCACAGATACGCAGTATTTT.

This clone was counted once. The chain has TRBV7-9 and TRBJ2-3, with D tentatively TRBD1 (6 bases). Germline CDR1 and CDR2: SEHNR and FQNEAQ (reference sequence). This CDR3 has 14 amino acids. Trimming removed 1 base at V and 4 bases at J, with 9 bases between. CDR3 sequence: CASSLEQGADTQYF. DNA for the CDR3: TGTGCCAGCAGCTTAGAACAGGGTGCAGATACGCAGTATTTT.

The chain has TRBV27 and TRBJ2-1; the match to TRBD2 covers 16 bases. V shed 2 bases, J shed 9 bases, and the junction held 7 bases outside the gene matches. The CDR3 is made up of 17 amino acids. Germline V gene data show CDR1 as MNHEY and CDR2 as SMNVEV (reference sequence). CDR3 sequence (DNA): TGTGCCAGCAGTTTACCCCCGGGACTAGCGGGGGGGCGTGAGCAGTTCTTC. Translating gives CASSLPPGLAGGREQFF.

V is TRBV6-5 and J is TRBJ1-2, with a tentative D call TRBD1 (6 bases). CDR3 length: 13 amino acids. V gave up 2 bases and J gave up 8 bases, with 12 bases separating them. The germline CDR1 and CDR2 sequences are MNHEY and SVGAGI. CDR3 bases: TGTGCCAGCAGTTACATTGGGGGGCGAGGCTACACCTTC. It encodes CASSYIGGRGYTF.

The rearrangement joins TRBV15 to TRBJ1-2; D remains unclear. CDR1 and CDR2 (germline): LNHNV, YYDKDF (reference sequence). Trimming took off 1 base at V and 4 bases at J, with 19 bases between the two ends. The CDR3 consists of 17 residues. CDR3 nucleotides: TGTGCCACCAGCAGAGCCCTCGCCTCTAGTCAAATCTATGGCTACACCTTC. Translation: CATSRALASSQIYGYTF. The complete variable domain, with remaining parts taken from reference TRBV15 and TRBJ1-2, reads DAMVIQNPRYQVTQFGKPVTLSCSQTLNHNVMYWYQQKSSQAPKLLFHYYDKDFNNEADTPDNFQSRRPNTSFCFLDIRSPGLGDTAMYLCATSRALASSQIYGYTFGSGTRLTVV.

This chain connects TRBV18 to TRBJ2-1; the D is unclear. Trimming took 1 base from V and 0 from J, leaving 7 bases between them. The CDR3 runs 15 residues. Germline assignment: CDR1 KGHSH and CDR2 LQKENI. CDR3 region: CASSPQGPSYNEQFF. The CDR3 DNA is TGTGCCAGCTCACCACAGGGCCCCTCCTACAATGAGCAGTTCTTC.

The genes are TRBV19 and TRBJ1-5; weak D call: TRBD1 (5 bases). V was clipped by 3 bases and J by 2 bases, with 11 bases between them. Germline-derived CDR1 and CDR2 are LNHDA and SQIVND (reference sequence). This CDR3 is 15 amino acids long. This CDR3 is CASSIQGVGNQPQHF. The CDR3 nucleotides read TGTGCCAGTAGTATCCAGGGTGTGGGCAATCAGCCCCAGCATTTT.

V is TRBV10-3 and J is TRBJ2-7; D is perhaps TRBD2 (6 bases). The CDR3 has 13 amino acids. Germline CDR1 reads ENHRY; CDR2 reads SYGVKD. V was cut by 5 bases and J by 6 bases, with 14 bases left in between. As DNA, the CDR3 is TGTGCCATCAGTTCCGGGAGCGCAGTCGAGCAGTACTTC. Protein: CAISSGSAVEQYF.

The rearrangement links TRBV5-6 to TRBJ1-1; the D gene is possibly TRBD1 (5 bases). The CDR3 loop spans 17 amino acids. Germline CDR1 is SGHDT and CDR2 is YYEEEE. V was shortened by 3 bases and J by 0 bases, with 18 bases between the two germline ends. The CDR3 DNA reads as TGTGCCAGCAGCTCCGATGGACACATCGGGTTGAACACTGAAGCTTTCTTT. It translates to CASSSDGHIGLNTEAFF.

The V and J genes are TRBV14 and TRBJ1-1, with D tentatively TRBD1 (6 bases). This CDR3 is built from 15 residues. Germline CDR1 SGHDN, CDR2 FVKESK. Deletions cut 5 bases from V and 10 bases from J, with 23 bases between. The CDR3 bases are TGTGCCAGCAGCTTGTCCGGGGGGCCCTCGGTAGGAGCTTTCTTT. Residues: CASSLSGGPSVGAFF.

The chain links TRBV10-1 to TRBJ1-1, with D perhaps TRBD1 (6 bases). V was pared by 4 bases and J by 9 bases, with 12 bases between. CDR1 is WNHNN and CDR2 is SYGVQD in the germline V gene (reference sequence). This CDR3 contains 12 residues. In DNA form, the CDR3 reads TGCGCCAGCAGTGCCGGGGGGCTGCAAGCTTTCTTT. Its translation is CASSAGGLQAFF.

J is TRBJ2-3 and V is TRBV28; D is perhaps TRBD1 (6 bases). This CDR3 is 16 amino acids long. The germline V gene encodes CDR1 MDHEN and CDR2 SYDVKM. Trimming took 5 bases from V and 0 from J, leaving 15 bases between them. The CDR3 sequence: CASSSSWGPSTDTQYF. CDR3 in DNA: TGTGCCAGCAGTAGTTCGTGGGGGCCGAGCACAGATACGCAGTATTTT.

V usage is TRBV18 and J usage is TRBJ1-1; tentative D call: TRBD1 (6 bases). V was pared by 1 base and J by 1 base, with 10 bases between. CDR3 length equals 15 residues. The germline gives CDR1 KGHSH, CDR2 LQKENI. The CDR3 here is CASSPLAGENTEAFF. Here the CDR3 DNA reads TGTGCCAGCTCACCACTGGCAGGGGAGAACACTGAAGCTTTCTTT.

The chain is built from TRBV4-2 and TRBJ2-1; D is possibly TRBD1 or TRBD2 (6 bases each). Per the germline V gene, CDR1 is LGHNA and CDR2 is YNFKEQ. The CDR3 sequence is 16 residues long. The germline V and J ends were trimmed by 1 base and 4 bases, with 14 bases remaining between them. The DNA for the CDR3 is TGTGCCAGCAGCCAAGTTAGGGGGGCAGAATACAATGAGCAGTTCTTC. It specifies CASSQVRGAEYNEQFF.

The chain couples TRBV11-3 to TRBJ2-7, with a weak D call TRBD2 (5 bases). The CDR3 covers 12 residues. The V end lost 5 bases, the J end lost 5 bases, and 10 bases lay between the germline ends. Germline V gene lookup returns CDR1 SGHNT and CDR2 YENEEA. CDR3 nucleotide sequence: TGTGCCAGCAGCCAAGAGGGTCACGAGCAGTACTTC. Translated: CASSQEGHEQYF.

This clone was picked up one time. The gene calls are TRBV14 and TRBJ1-3; no clear D gene. This CDR3 contains 15 residues. CDR1 and CDR2 from the germline V gene are SGHDN and FVKESK. Trimming took 3 bases from V and 4 from J, leaving 13 bases between them. CDR3: CASSHLGSGGNTIYF. CDR3 coding DNA: TGTGCCAGCAGCCACCTCGGTAGTGGAGGAAACACCATATATTTT. Variable domain in full (rest from reference TRBV14 and TRBJ1-3): EAGVTQFPSHSVIEKGQTVTLRCDPISGHDNLYWYRRVMGKEIKFLLHFVKESKQDESGMPNNRFLAERTGGTYSTLKVQPAELEDSGVYFCASSHLGSGGNTIYFGEGSWLTVV.

The rearrangement uses TRBV6-5 and TRBJ1-2; possible D gene TRBD1, 6 bases. This CDR3 has 14 residues. The V gene's germline CDR1 is MNHEY and CDR2 SVGAGI. V lost 6 bases to trimming and J lost 0 bases, with 11 bases between them. The CDR3 nucleotides read TGTGCCAGCAGAGGGGGGCCGGCTAACTATGGCTACACCTTC. Amino acid sequence: CASRGGPANYGYTF.

This clone came up once. V usage is TRBV5-4 and J usage is TRBJ2-3, with 11 bases aligning to TRBD2. The CDR3 consists of 16 residues. With 4 bases clipped from V and 3 bases from J, the junction kept 7 bases outside the gene matches. CDR1 is SGHNT and CDR2 is YYREEE in the germline V gene (reference sequence). CDR3 nucleotide sequence: TGTGCCAGCAGCCTACTAGCGGGAGCTCTTACAGATACGCAGTATTTT. Translation gives CASSLLAGALTDTQYF.